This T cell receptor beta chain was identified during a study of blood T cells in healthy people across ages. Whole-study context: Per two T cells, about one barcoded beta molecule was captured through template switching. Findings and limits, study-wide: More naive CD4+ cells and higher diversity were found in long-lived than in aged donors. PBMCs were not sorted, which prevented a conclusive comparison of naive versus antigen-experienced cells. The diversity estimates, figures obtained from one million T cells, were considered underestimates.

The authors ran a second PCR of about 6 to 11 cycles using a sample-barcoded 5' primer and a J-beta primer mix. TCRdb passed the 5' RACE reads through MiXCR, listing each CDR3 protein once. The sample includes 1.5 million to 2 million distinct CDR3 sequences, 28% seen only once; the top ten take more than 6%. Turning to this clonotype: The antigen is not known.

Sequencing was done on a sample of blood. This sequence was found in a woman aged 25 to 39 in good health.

CDR3 coding DNA: TGTGCCAGCAGCTCAACAGGGACCCTGAACACTGAAGCTTTCTTT. It specifies CASSSTGTLNTEAFF. The chain recombines TRBV13 with TRBJ1-1; a possible D gene is TRBD1 (6 bases). Germline CDR1 PRHDT, CDR2 FYEKMQ (reference sequence). Trimming stripped 4 bases from V and 0 bases from J, with 12 bases between. The CDR3 spans 15 residues.